This is a list of T cell receptor beta chains from one sample in a study of OX40 agonist ivuxolimab in advanced cancers. Only in-frame clones appear in the TCRdb table, and some are missing; sequencing was by immunoSEQ multiplex PCR. The profile covers more than 50,000 clones, with about 94% appearing a single time and approximately 18% taken by the ten largest. The material was CD4+ or CD8+ T cells sorted from blood, obtained in a trial of the OX40 agonist ivuxolimab. Receptor source: an adult with an advanced solid tumor such as melanoma, head and neck, liver or kidney cancer. Each CDR3 is given with its conserved first and last residue. The D gene is left open where the match is weak. Expanded clones get a size class; other rows say once, few or many, or leave the size out.

len,j_gene,abundance,v_gene,d_gene,CDR3nt,CDR3aa
16,TRBJ2-1,-,TRBV15,-,TGTGCCACCAGCAGAGATCTAGACGGATCCTACAATGAGCAGTTCTTC,CATSRDLDGSYNEQFF
13,TRBJ2-3,once,TRBV7-3,-,TGTGCCAGCAGCTTAACCGTTTCAGATACGCAGTATTTT,CASSLTVSDTQYF
13,TRBJ2-7,-,TRBV9,TRBD1,TGTGCCAGCAGCGTAGCCGACAGGGCCGAGCAGTACTTC,CASSVADRAEQYF
16,TRBJ1-3,-,TRBV4-3,-,TGCGCCAGCAGCCAAGACACAGCCCGCTCTGGAAACACCATATATTTT,CASSQDTARSGNTIYF
14,TRBJ1-1,-,TRBV7-2,-,TGTGCCAGCAGCTTATGGGGGCCGGACACTGAAGCTTTCTTT,CASSLWGPDTEAFF
16,TRBJ2-1,-,TRBV9,-,TGTGCCAGCAGCGGAGGCGCGGGACCTTACTACAATGAGCAGTTCTTC,CASSGGAGPYYNEQFF
14,TRBJ1-2,few,TRBV6-5,TRBD1,TGTGCCAGCAGCCCACAGGGGGGATCTATAGGCTACACCTTC,CASSPQGGSIGYTF
15,TRBJ2-1,-,TRBV5-1,TRBD1,TGCGCCAGCAGCTCTTGGGGACAGGGGAACAATGAGCAGTTCTTC,CASSSWGQGNNEQFF
18,TRBJ2-3,-,TRBV7-9,TRBD2,TGTGCCAGCAGCCGTACTAGCGGGAGGACCCAGGGTCAGGTTACGCAGTATTTT,CASSRTSGRTQGQVTQYF
14,TRBJ2-7,-,TRBV6-5,-,TGTGCCAGCAGTGATTTCCTGGGGTACTACGAGCAGTACTTC,CASSDFLGYYEQYF
16,TRBJ2-7,-,TRBV7-9,-,TGTGCCAGCAGCCCTAACTATGGGACGGGAACCTACGAGCAGTACTTC,CASSPNYGTGTYEQYF
15,TRBJ2-7,-,TRBV7-8,TRBD2,TGTGCCAGCAGCCTCACTAGCGGGCACTCCTACGAGCAGTACTTC,CASSLTSGHSYEQYF
15,TRBJ2-7,-,TRBV6-1,TRBD1,TGTGCCAGCTTTAGCACACAGGGGGCCTCCTACGAGCAGTACTTC,CASFSTQGASYEQYF
16,TRBJ2-3,-,TRBV9,TRBD2,TGTGCCAGCAGCGTAGTGAGCGGGATAAACACAGATACGCAGTATTTT,CASSVVSGINTDTQYF
15,TRBJ2-1,-,TRBV5-1,-,TGCGCCAGCAGCACCGATGCCTTAAGCAACAATGAGCAGTTCTTC,CASSTDALSNNEQFF
15,TRBJ2-7,-,TRBV9,TRBD1,TGTGCCAGCAGCCCTCCTGGGACAGGGGATGAGGAGCAGTACTTC,CASSPPGTGDEEQYF
15,TRBJ1-1,-,TRBV19,TRBD1,TGTGCCAGTAGTATAGGCCGGGACAGGGGGCGGCGAGCTTTCTTT,CASSIGRDRGRRAFF
16,TRBJ2-6,-,TRBV9,-,TGTGCCAGCAGCGCCTGGCTGTTCTCTGGGGCCAACGTCCTGACTTTC,CASSAWLFSGANVLTF
15,TRBJ1-3,-,TRBV5-1,-,TGCGCCAGCAGCCCCCGTCGGGGGGATGGAAACACCATATATTTT,CASSPRRGDGNTIYF
14,TRBJ2-1,-,TRBV6-1,-,TGTGCCAGCAGTGAAGTTCCACCTAGCTATGAGCAGTTCTTC,CASSEVPPSYEQFF
15,TRBJ2-7,-,TRBV2,TRBD2,TGTGCCAGCAGTGAACTCGGGAGGGCCTCGTACGAGCAGTACTTC,CASSELGRASYEQYF
15,TRBJ2-1,-,TRBV7-9,-,TGTGCCAGCAGCCAAATCCGGGGCCCCTACAATGAGCAGTTCTTC,CASSQIRGPYNEQFF
14,TRBJ1-3,-,TRBV10-3,-,TGTGCCATCAGTGCGGTGGGGGGCGCGGACACCATATATTTT,CAISAVGGADTIYF
15,TRBJ1-1,-,TRBV7-9,TRBD1,TGTGCCAGCAGCTTATCCAGGGGGCTGAGAACTGAAGCTTTCTTT,CASSLSRGLRTEAFF
17,TRBJ1-1,-,TRBV4-2,-,TGTGCCAGCAGCCAAGATCACACCGGGGCGGGTGTCGCTGAAGCTTTCTTT,CASSQDHTGAGVAEAFF
11,TRBJ2-1,-,TRBV7-8,-,TGTGCCAGCAGCTTAGCAGCAAAGCAGTTCTTC,CASSLAAKQFF
14,TRBJ2-7,-,TRBV6-1,TRBD2,TGTGCCAGCCACACTAGCGCTTCCTCCTACGAGCAGTACTTC,CASHTSASSYEQYF
15,TRBJ2-1,-,TRBV28,-,TGTGCCAGCAGCCGTGACAATTGGGGACACAATGAGCAGTTCTTC,CASSRDNWGHNEQFF
15,TRBJ2-7,-,TRBV7-6,-,TGTGCCAGCAGCAACTCCCCGGGACAAGCCTACGAGCAGTACTTC,CASSNSPGQAYEQYF